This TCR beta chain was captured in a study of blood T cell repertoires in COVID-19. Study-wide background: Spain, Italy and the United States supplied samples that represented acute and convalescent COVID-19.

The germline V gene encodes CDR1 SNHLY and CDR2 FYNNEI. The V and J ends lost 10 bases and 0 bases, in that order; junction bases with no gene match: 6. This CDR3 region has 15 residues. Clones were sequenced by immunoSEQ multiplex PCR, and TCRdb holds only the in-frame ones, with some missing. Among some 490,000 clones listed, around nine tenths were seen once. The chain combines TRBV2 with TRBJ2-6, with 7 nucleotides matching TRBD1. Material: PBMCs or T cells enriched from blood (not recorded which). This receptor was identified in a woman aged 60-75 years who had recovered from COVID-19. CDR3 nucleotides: TGTGCCACACGGGACAGCTCCTCTGGGGCCAACGTCCTGACTTTC. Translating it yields CATRDSSSGANVLTF.